One sample yielded the 9 T cell receptor beta chains listed below, sequenced in a study of T cells after yellow fever vaccination. TCRdb ran MiXCR on the 5' RACE reads and lists one entry per CDR3 protein. The sample yields 500,000 to 550,000 distinct CDR3 sequences, 20% to 25% seen once. The starting material was PBMCs, obtained 21 days after the first yellow fever vaccination. Every receptor here comes from a man between 18 and 35 years old who received the YFV17D yellow fever vaccine.

This clonotype was counted only a few times. The chain recombines TRBV4-3 with TRBJ2-1; D uncertain. Germline V lookup: CDR1 LGHNA, CDR2 YSLEER. V was cut by 2 bases and J by 8 bases, with 25 bases left in between. This CDR3 comprises 18 residues. CDR3 in amino acids: CASSQNPQIPWPAYEQFF. The CDR3 DNA is TGCGCCAGCAGCCAAAATCCTCAGATCCCCTGGCCCGCGTATGAGCAGTTCTTC.

V gene TRBV24-1 combines with J gene TRBJ2-1; TRBD2 aligns across 10 bases. The CDR3 consists of 16 residues. CDR1 KGHDR and CDR2 SFDVKD come from the germline V gene. The junction had 9 bases not matched to a gene; V was cut back by 4 bases and J by 7 bases. The CDR3 DNA is TGTGCCACCAGTGACCCGGCAGCGGGGGGGTTTAATGAGCAGTTCTTC. Amino acids: CATSDPAAGGFNEQFF.

Only one count was recorded for this clonotype. The chain uses TRBV19 and TRBJ2-6, with TRBD1 identical over 8 bases. The CDR3 has 18 residues. After removal of 3 bases from V and 0 bases from J, the junction contained 7 bases not matched to a gene. Germline-derived CDR1 and CDR2 are LNHDA and SQIVND (reference sequence). DNA of the CDR3: TGTGCCAGTAGTATCACGGGACAGGTTTTCTCTGGGGCCAACGTCCTGACTTTC. Protein product: CASSITGQVFSGANVLTF.

This clonotype was counted a few times. The V call is TRBV4-3, the J call TRBJ2-2; 7 nucleotides agree with TRBD1. V shed 0 bases and J 1 base; nucleotides not matched to a gene: 8. The CDR3 loop spans 18 amino acids. CDR1 is LGHNA, CDR2 YSLEER, per germline. The CDR3 is CASSQDQKGAWNTGELFF. The CDR3 DNA reads TGCGCCAGCAGCCAAGATCAGAAGGGGGCGTGGAACACCGGGGAGCTGTTTTTT.

This clonotype has more than one count but fewer than ten. J is TRBJ2-7 and V is TRBV30; D possibly uses TRBD1 or TRBD2 (5 bases each). V lost 3 bases and J lost 7, with 10 bases in between. CDR3 length: 11 residues. CDR1 GTSNPN and CDR2 SVGIG come from the germline V gene (reference sequence). The CDR3 sequence is CAWSGAREQYF. The CDR3, as DNA: TGTGCCTGGAGCGGGGCTCGGGAGCAGTACTTC.

This rearrangement joins TRBV7-8 to TRBJ2-7; 7 bases align to TRBD1. The CDR3 sequence is 13 residues long. V was pared by 4 bases and J by 6 bases, with 6 bases of the junction left unmatched. CDR1 SGHVS and CDR2 FQNEAQ come from the germline V gene. CDR3 sequence (DNA): TGTGCCAGCAGCTCTCGGACAGGCCGCGAGCAGTACGTC. Its translation is CASSSRTGREQYV.

This chain links TRBV4-3 with TRBJ2-7, with D perhaps TRBD1 (5 bases). The CDR3 is 16 residues long. V lost 0 bases and J lost 3, with 15 bases in between. The germline gives CDR1 LGHNA, CDR2 YSLEER. The CDR3 is CASSQDPRQSNYEQYF. The DNA of the CDR3 is TGCGCCAGCAGCCAAGATCCCCGACAGTCAAACTACGAGCAGTACTTC.

The chain links TRBV5-4 to TRBJ2-5, with D possibly matching TRBD2 (5 bases). The CDR3 sequence is 14 residues long. Germline-derived CDR1 and CDR2 are SGHNT and YYREEE (reference sequence). The V and J ends lost 4 bases and 7 bases respectively, with 17 bases between them. The CDR3 coding sequence is TGTGCCAGCAGCCCTGGACTGGGCCTGGGGACCCAGTACTTC. This sequence encodes CASSPGLGLGTQYF.

The chain joins TRBV5-4 to TRBJ1-1, with D possibly being TRBD1 (5 bases). Trimming stripped 0 bases from V and 3 bases from J, with 12 bases between. Germline loops: CDR1 SGHNT, CDR2 YYREEE (reference sequence). The CDR3 has 15 amino acids. CDR3 protein: CASSLDPGGDTEAFF. In DNA, the CDR3 is TGTGCCAGCAGCTTGGACCCCGGGGGGGACACTGAAGCTTTCTTT.